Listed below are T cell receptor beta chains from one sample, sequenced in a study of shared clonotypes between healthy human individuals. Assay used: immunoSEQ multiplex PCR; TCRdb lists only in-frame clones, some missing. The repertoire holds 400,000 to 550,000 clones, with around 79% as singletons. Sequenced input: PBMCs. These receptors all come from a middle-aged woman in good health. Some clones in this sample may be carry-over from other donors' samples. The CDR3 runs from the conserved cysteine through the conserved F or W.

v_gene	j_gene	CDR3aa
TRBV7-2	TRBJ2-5	CASSLSIASGTEETQYF
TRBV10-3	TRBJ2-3	CAITPTQGRSTDTQYF
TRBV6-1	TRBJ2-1	CASRGGSPYNEQFF
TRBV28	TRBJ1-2	CASSPIRGGYTF
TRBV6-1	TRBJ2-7	CASRVTSGYSYEQYF
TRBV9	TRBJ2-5	CASSVGSQALETQYF
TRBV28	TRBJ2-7	CASSPPGTGAYEQYF
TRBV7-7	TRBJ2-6	CASSWKDKCQSRANVLTF
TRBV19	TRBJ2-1	CASSRDSSTNEQFF
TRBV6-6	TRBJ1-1	CASSYSRAENNTEAFF
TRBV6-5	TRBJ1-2	CASSYSQLTYGYTF
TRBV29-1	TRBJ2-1	CSVEDSTDEQFF
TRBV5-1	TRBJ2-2	CASSLAAANTGELFF
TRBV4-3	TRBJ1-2	CASSRAGHDGYTF
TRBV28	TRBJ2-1	CASSFGAGPNPFEQFF
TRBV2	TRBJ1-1	CASSFGTQNTEAFF
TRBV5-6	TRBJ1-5	CASSSLRDYSNQPQHF
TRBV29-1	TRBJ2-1	CSVEDREPVYNEQFF
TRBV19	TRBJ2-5	CASSIGASRETQYF
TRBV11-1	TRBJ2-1	CASSLTSGVYNEQFF
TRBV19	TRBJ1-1	CASRGTGQGRAFF
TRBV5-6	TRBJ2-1	CASSLAGTYNEQFF
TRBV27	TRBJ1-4	CASSLYAGTQRIEKLFF
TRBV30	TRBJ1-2	CAWRWFGAAGGGYTF
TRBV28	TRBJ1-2	CASSLWDKGYTF
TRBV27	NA	CASRSGQGSYEQYF
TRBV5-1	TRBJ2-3	CASSLGTSGSGDTQYF
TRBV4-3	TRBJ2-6	CASSQAGISGANVLTF
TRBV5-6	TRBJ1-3	CASSLFRDLTGNTIYF
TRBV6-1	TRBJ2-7	CVSAVIGRYEQYF
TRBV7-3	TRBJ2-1	CASSIGLAGQEQFF
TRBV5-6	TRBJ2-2	CATTGTVTTGELFF
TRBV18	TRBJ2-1	CASSPSQGQRNEQFF
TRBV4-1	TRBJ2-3	CASSQQTGPDTQYF
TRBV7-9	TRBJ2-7	CASTQGGGGAREQYF
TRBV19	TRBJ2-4	CASSFGSTAKNIQYF
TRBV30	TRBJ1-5	CAWGTGTPAQHF
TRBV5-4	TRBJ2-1	CASSLDSSGLNEQFF
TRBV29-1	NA	CSVGSWYEQYF
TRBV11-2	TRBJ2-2	CASRGGNMGRTGELFF
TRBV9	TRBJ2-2	CASSTFGDRGDTGELFF
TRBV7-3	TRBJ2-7	CASSLRQTSGKDEQYF
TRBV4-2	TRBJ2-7	CASSQGSGRTYEQYF
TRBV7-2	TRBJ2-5	CASSFWNARTQYF
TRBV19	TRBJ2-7	CASSTSTSAYEQYF
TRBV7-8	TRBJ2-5	CASSPRGGEETQYF
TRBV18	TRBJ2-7	CASSLDPIAGSSYEQYF
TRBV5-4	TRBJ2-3	CASSLVSGANTDTQYF
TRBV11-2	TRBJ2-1	CASSLILASGYYNEQFF
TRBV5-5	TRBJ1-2	CASSLAGTANYGYTF
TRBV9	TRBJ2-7	CASSVGRPREQYF
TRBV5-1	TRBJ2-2	CASSLGQGETGELFF
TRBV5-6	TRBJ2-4	CASRGSLAKNIQYF
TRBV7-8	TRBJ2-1	CASSFGGGDEQFF
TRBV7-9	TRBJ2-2	CASSPVAGGELFF
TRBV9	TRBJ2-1	CASSASGRPSYNEQFF
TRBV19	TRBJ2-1	CASSIGTNNEQFF
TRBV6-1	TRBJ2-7	CASSPGVWQYF
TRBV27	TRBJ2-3	CASSVQGAGRDTQYF
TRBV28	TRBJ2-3	CASSSFGLAGSTDTQYF